This note documents a single TCR beta chain sequence. The antigen is unknown. Amplification used 60 Vbeta primers and 13 Jbeta primers. Assay used: immunoSEQ multiplex PCR; TCRdb lists only in-frame clones, some missing. The sample yields roughly 120,000 clones, around 77% seen once. The data stem from a study of cytomegalovirus exposure and HLA in healthy donors. Study-wide points: It is likely that the observed cluster of highly shared sequence variants was a sequencing artifact. In vitro work confirmed that a few CMV-associated chains recognize CMV antigens. The investigators catalogued 150 or so TCR beta chains as cytomegalovirus-associated. Earlier analysis found most TCR beta V segments productive about 87% or about 30% of the time.

This CDR3 is built from 15 residues. Germline V gene sequence: CDR1 SGHRS, CDR2 YFSETQ. V shed 1 base and J 3 bases; nucleotides not matched to a gene: 2. The sequencing input was PBMCs. This clonotype originated in a human donor in good health. This chain joins TRBV5-1 and TRBJ2-3; 10 bases map to TRBD1. CDR3 in DNA: TGCGCCAGCAGCTTGCGGACAGGGGGGACAGATACGCAGTATTTT. This sequence encodes CASSLRTGGTDTQYF.